This entry lists 10 T cell receptor beta chains sequenced from one sample in a study of glioma-infiltrating T cells. Amplification of TCR alpha and beta CDR3 regions from RNA used iRepertoire nested multiplex PCR. TCRdb reprocessed the multiplex PCR reads via MiXCR and lists one record per CDR3 protein. The profile covers around 190,000 distinct CDR3 sequences, with around 40% appearing a single time and over 4% taken by the ten largest. Sequencing used glioma tissue, nonneoplastic brain tissue, or PBMCs (not recorded which). Source of these receptors: a human donor with low-grade glioma or glioblastoma, undergoing nonglioma brain surgery, or in good health (not recorded which).

This chain connects TRBV6-2 or TRBV6-3 to TRBJ2-1; 9 bases fit TRBD2. In germline, CDR1 is MNHEY, CDR2 SVGEGT. With 7 bases clipped from V and 9 bases from J, the junction kept 16 bases outside the gene matches. This CDR3 region has 16 residues. CDR3 sequence: CASILAGTTGNLEQFF. CDR3 coding DNA: TGTGCCAGCATACTAGCGGGTACCACTGGGAATCTTGAGCAGTTCTTC.

This clonotype was counted at least ten times. The rearrangement links TRBV2 to TRBJ1-5; D ambiguous. Germline V CDR1 and CDR2: SNHLY, FYNNEI. The CDR3 runs 13 residues. V dropped 3 bases and J dropped 0 bases, with 3 bases sitting between them. The DNA for the CDR3 is TGTGCCAGCAGTGACACTAGCAATCAGCCCCAGCATTTT. The encoded protein is CASSDTSNQPQHF.

This clonotype appeared a few times. V usage is TRBV10-3 and J usage is TRBJ2-3; TRBD2 matches at 10 bases. Trimming removed 5 bases from V and 5 bases from J; junction bases left unmatched: 4. Germline-derived CDR1 and CDR2 are ENHRY and SYGVKD. The CDR3 spans 14 residues. The CDR3 DNA sequence: TGTGCCATCAGTCCTAGCGGGAGCGAAGATACGCAGTATTTT. Translation: CAISPSGSEDTQYF.

CDR3 sequence: CAARFAGYYNEQFF. CDR3 sequence (DNA): TGTGCCGCCCGATTCGCGGGATACTACAATGAGCAGTTCTTC. The chain recombines TRBV6-1 with TRBJ2-1, with a tentative D call TRBD2 (6 bases). The CDR3 runs to 14 residues. Germline V lookup: CDR1 MNHNS, CDR2 SASEGT. V lost 11 bases to trimming and J lost 3 bases, with 17 bases between them.

There are many counts of this clonotype. This chain connects TRBV20-1 to TRBJ1-5; D is ambiguous. The ends were cut back, 4 bases at V and 2 bases at J, with 9 bases in the middle. From germline, CDR1 is DFQATT and CDR2 SNEGSKA (reference sequence). The CDR3 sequence is 13 residues long. In DNA, the CDR3 is TGCAGTGCTACGGGAGGTGGCAATCAGCCCCAGCATTTT. Translated, it gives CSATGGGNQPQHF.

The chain links TRBV6-6 to TRBJ2-2; TRBD1 aligns across 9 bases. The germline CDR1 and CDR2 sequences are MNHNY and SVGAGI (reference sequence). The trim removed 2 bases at V and 7 bases at J, leaving 5 bases unmatched. This CDR3 region has 15 residues. The CDR3 protein is CASSYGQGSYGELFF. CDR3 DNA: TGTGCCAGCAGTTACGGACAGGGGAGCTACGGGGAGCTGTTTTTT.

This clonotype appeared a few times. V is TRBV28 and J is TRBJ2-1, with 8 nucleotides matching TRBD1. Per germline, CDR1 MDHEN and CDR2 SYDVKM. CDR3 size: 18 residues. After removal of 5 bases from V and 0 bases from J, the junction contained 12 bases not matched to a gene. In DNA form, the CDR3 reads TGTGCCAGCAGTCCCGCTAAGACAGGGGCACCCTCCTACAATGAGCAGTTCTTC. It encodes CASSPAKTGAPSYNEQFF.

The chain couples TRBV7-3 to TRBJ2-1; tentatively, D is TRBD2 (6 bases). Trimming left V 0 bases short and J 10 bases short, with 16 bases between. Germline lookup yields CDR1 SGHTA and CDR2 FQGTGA. The CDR3 loop spans 15 amino acids. CDR3 sequence (DNA): TGTGCCAGCAGCTTAACCTTTTCGGGGGAACAGGAGCAGTTCTTC. This encodes CASSLTFSGEQEQFF.

The chain couples TRBV12-3 or TRBV12-4 to TRBJ2-1, with D maybe TRBD2 (6 bases). This CDR3 spans 16 amino acids. The V end was cut by 1 base, the J end by 2 bases, with 12 bases between. For the CDR3, the DNA is TGTGCCAGCAGTTTAGGCGGGACCCGCACCTACAATGAGCAGTTCTTC. It is translated as CASSLGGTRTYNEQFF.

About this clonotype: A clone one base away is much larger, so this may be a read error. This chain's CDR3 is CSSRDPWDSGRADTQYF. In DNA, the CDR3 is TGCAGTTCTAGAGACCCCTGGGATAGCGGGAGAGCAGATACGCAGTATTTT. The V call is TRBV20-1, the J call TRBJ2-3, with 9 bases fitting TRBD2. There are 17 residues in the CDR3. Germline V gene lookup returns CDR1 DFQATT and CDR2 SNEGSKA (reference sequence).